The rows below give T cell receptor beta chains drawn from one sample of a study of blood T cells in healthy people across ages. From the 5' RACE reads, TCRdb called clonotypes with MiXCR, one entry per CDR3 protein. The sample has 800,000 to 1,000,000 distinct CDR3 sequences; roughly 48% are singletons. The sequenced sample was blood. The source is a man under 40 in good health. CDR3s leave out the opening cysteine and the closing phenylalanine or tryptophan.

cdr3_length: 12
v_call: TRBV5-1
cdr3_aa: ASSLMGQESPLH

cdr3_length: 12
v_call: TRBV6-5
cdr3_aa: ASSYGTTKDTQY

cdr3_length: 12
v_call: TRBV3-1
cdr3_aa: ASSQAAGYNEQF

cdr3_length: 11
v_call: TRBV6-6
cdr3_aa: ASSYGVAGEQY

cdr3_length: 10
v_call: TRBV6-6
cdr3_aa: ASTGGGDIQY

cdr3_length: 12
v_call: TRBV27
cdr3_aa: ASSLGTQPGGQF

cdr3_length: 11
v_call: TRBV27
cdr3_aa: ASSPGQGDEQF

cdr3_length: 11
v_call: TRBV29-1
cdr3_aa: SVVATAEETQY

cdr3_length: 13
v_call: TRBV25-1
cdr3_aa: ASSEYGTGHYGYT

cdr3_length: 14
v_call: TRBV27
cdr3_aa: ASSPYRGSGANVLT

cdr3_length: 11
v_call: TRBV7-9
cdr3_aa: ATTLGTNEKLF

cdr3_length: 13
v_call: TRBV28
cdr3_aa: ASSLGGAGSGELF

cdr3_length: 17
v_call: TRBV27
cdr3_aa: ASSLGTSHFDPSTDTQY

cdr3_length: 11
v_call: TRBV6-1
cdr3_aa: ASISDSNQPQH

cdr3_length: 12
v_call: TRBV7-2
cdr3_aa: ASDSPVHYNEQF

cdr3_length: 13
v_call: TRBV27
cdr3_aa: ASSPLGNGYNEQF

cdr3_length: 13
v_call: TRBV5-1
cdr3_aa: ASSLGKVNHGEQF

cdr3_length: 11
v_call: TRBV20-1
cdr3_aa: SASGVLSYEQY

cdr3_length: 9
v_call: TRBV25-1
cdr3_aa: ASRRGYGYT

cdr3_length: 11
v_call: TRBV12-3/TRBV12-4
cdr3_aa: AGRSDTSYEQY

cdr3_length: 12
v_call: TRBV9
cdr3_aa: ASSVGGARTEAF

cdr3_length: 11
v_call: TRBV6-5
cdr3_aa: ASSSGQIYGYT

cdr3_length: 14
v_call: TRBV7-9
cdr3_aa: ASSPARGGTNEKLF

cdr3_length: 11
v_call: TRBV6-5
cdr3_aa: ASSLAGGVEQY

cdr3_length: 14
v_call: TRBV18
cdr3_aa: AGSPSARGINQPQH

cdr3_length: 13
v_call: TRBV7-2
cdr3_aa: ACQLGSTGANVLT

cdr3_length: 11
v_call: TRBV5-6
cdr3_aa: ASSLTGVGEQY

cdr3_length: 15
v_call: TRBV4-3
cdr3_aa: ASSHRTSGGFQETQY

cdr3_length: 16
v_call: TRBV7-6
cdr3_aa: ASSLSTRGRGAEEKLF

cdr3_length: 13
v_call: TRBV28
cdr3_aa: ASSFAGGTADTQY

cdr3_length: 12
v_call: TRBV27
cdr3_aa: ASRPGSANYGYT

cdr3_length: 13
v_call: TRBV12-3/TRBV12-4
cdr3_aa: ASSFSYGYTYEQY

cdr3_length: 13
v_call: TRBV6-1
cdr3_aa: ASRNGEARGDTQY

cdr3_length: 13
v_call: TRBV29-1
cdr3_aa: SVEERTGASYEQY

cdr3_length: 16
v_call: TRBV12-3/TRBV12-4
cdr3_aa: ASTPFSPGTNGVYEQF

cdr3_length: 11
v_call: TRBV4-1
cdr3_aa: ASSHLGQEWQY

cdr3_length: 13
v_call: TRBV4-1
cdr3_aa: ASSQAGTPFSEQF

cdr3_length: 12
v_call: TRBV29-1
cdr3_aa: SVKTSGRVETQY

cdr3_length: 13
v_call: TRBV5-4
cdr3_aa: ASSPGINPLYEQY

cdr3_length: 12
v_call: TRBV6-5
cdr3_aa: ASTSEPQVDTQY

cdr3_length: 10
v_call: TRBV13
cdr3_aa: ASSLDGATQY

cdr3_length: 14
v_call: TRBV12-3/TRBV12-4
cdr3_aa: ASYADRAIFNEKLF

cdr3_length: 13
v_call: TRBV5-1
cdr3_aa: ASSWGGDTNYGYT

cdr3_length: 14
v_call: TRBV6-1
cdr3_aa: ASRDILTGATETQY

cdr3_length: 13
v_call: TRBV12-3/TRBV12-4
cdr3_aa: ASSYGADLQETQY

cdr3_length: 13
v_call: TRBV12-3/TRBV12-4
cdr3_aa: ASSLGSGGAAEQF